The rows below give T cell receptor beta chains drawn from one sample of a study of blood T cell repertoires in COVID-19. Using immunoSEQ multiplex PCR, the repertoire was profiled, and TCRdb retains in-frame clones only, with some absent. The sample yields approximately 100,000 clones, roughly 90% seen once. What was sequenced was peripheral blood. Source of these receptors: a human donor with acute or convalescent COVID-19. The donor label of this sample is uncertain. Both conserved end residues are part of each CDR3. A D gene is named only where the DNA matches it firmly. Clone size is shown for a subset of rows, as once, few, many or a class of expanded clone.

abundance	v_gene	j_gene	d_gene	CDR3nt	CDR3aa
-	TRBV6-2/TRBV6-3	TRBJ2-1	-	TGTGCCAGCAGTTACCCGAGGGGGGGGGTTGTTGAGCAGTTCTTC	CASSYPRGGVVEQFF
-	TRBV18	TRBJ1-1	-	TGTGCCAGCTCACCCCGGGAGATGAACACTGAAGCTTTCTTT	CASSPREMNTEAFF
-	TRBV19	TRBJ2-7	TRBD1	TGTGCCAGTAGTATAGGGACAGGGGACGAGCAGTACTTC	CASSIGTGDEQYF
-	TRBV3-1/TRBV3-2	TRBJ2-3	TRBD2	TGTGCCAGCAGCCCTAGCGGGGGCACAGATACGCAGTATTTT	CASSPSGGTDTQYF
-	TRBV27	TRBJ2-7	-	TGTGCCAGCAGTTTAAAGCCCAGGGTCTACGAGCAGTACTTC	CASSLKPRVYEQYF
-	TRBV5-1	TRBJ2-5	-	TGCGCCAGCAGCCCCAGGGTGGGGTCGGAGACCCAGTACTTC	CASSPRVGSETQYF
-	TRBV5-1	TRBJ1-2	-	TGCGCCAGCAGCTTCGAGGGGCAGGGAGGTGGCTACACCTTC	CASSFEGQGGGYTF
-	TRBV11-3	TRBJ2-1	TRBD2	TGTGCCAGCAGCCCTAGCGGATTATACAATGAGCAGTTCTTC	CASSPSGLYNEQFF
once	TRBV5-1	TRBJ1-2	-	TGCGCCAGCAGCTTGGCTCATCCTGCGAGGGATGGCTACACCTTC	CASSLAHPARDGYTF
-	TRBV7-2	TRBJ1-2	-	TGTGCCAGCAGCTTAGCCCAGATTAACTATGGCTACACCTTC	CASSLAQINYGYTF
-	TRBV7-2	TRBJ1-6	TRBD1	TGTGCCAGCAGCTTCTCAGGGGGATCCTATAATTCACCCCTCCACTTT	CASSFSGGSYNSPLHF
-	TRBV5-8	TRBJ1-4	TRBD1	TGTGCCAGCAGCCTCGGCAGGACAGGGGAATATGAAAAACTGTTTTTT	CASSLGRTGEYEKLFF
-	TRBV7-3	TRBJ1-6	-	TGTGCCAGCAGCCAGGGTACAGCCAATTCACCCCTCCACTTT	CASSQGTANSPLHF
-	TRBV7-2	TRBJ2-2	-	TGTGCCAGCAGCTTCCCAGCGAACACCGGGGAGCTGTTTTTT	CASSFPANTGELFF
-	TRBV29-1	TRBJ1-2	-	TGCAGCGTTGAAGATTGGAGTTTGGGCAGGGGAGGCTACACCTTC	CSVEDWSLGRGGYTF
few	TRBV12-3/TRBV12-4	TRBJ2-7	-	TGTGCCAGCAGTTTTCGGGTATCCTACGAGCAGTACTTC	CASSFRVSYEQYF
-	TRBV7-8	TRBJ1-1	-	TGTGCCAGCAGCTTAGAACAGGGTCGAGAAGCTTTCTTT	CASSLEQGREAFF
-	TRBV5-1	TRBJ1-2	-	TGCGCCAGCAGCCCGGAGGGCAGGGAAGGGTATGGCTACACCTTC	CASSPEGREGYGYTF
-	TRBV5-1	TRBJ2-2	TRBD1	TGCGCCAGCAGCTCTGGACAGGGCACCGGGGAGCTGTTTTTT	CASSSGQGTGELFF
-	TRBV6-5	TRBJ2-7	-	TGTGCCAGCACGGATTGGGAGGAGCAGTACTTC	CASTDWEEQYF
-	TRBV18	TRBJ1-5	-	TGTGCCAGCTCACCATCCCGGACAGATAGCAATCAGCCCCAGCATTTT	CASSPSRTDSNQPQHF
-	TRBV6-2/TRBV6-3	TRBJ2-1	-	TGTGCCAGCAGTTACAGCGCGAATGAGCAGTTCTTC	CASSYSANEQFF
-	TRBV6-5	TRBJ2-7	-	TGTGCCAGCAGTTACCACCTAGCCTCGGCCTACGAGCAGTACTTC	CASSYHLASAYEQYF
-	TRBV9	TRBJ1-3	-	TGTGCCAGCAGCCCCACAATTGACACATATTCGTCTGGAAACACCATATATTTT	CASSPTIDTYSSGNTIYF
-	TRBV5-1	TRBJ1-2	-	TGCGCCAGCAGTAGCCAGAACGGCTATGGCTACACCTTC	CASSSQNGYGYTF
once	TRBV10-2	TRBJ1-3	-	TGCGCCAGCAGTACCCAGGGGGGAAACACCATATATTTT	CASSTQGGNTIYF
once	TRBV2	TRBJ1-1	-	TGTGCCAGCAGTTACGACAGGAACACTGAAGCTTTCTTT	CASSYDRNTEAFF
-	TRBV29-1	TRBJ2-7	-	TGCAGCTTCCGATCCAGTTCCTACGAGCAGTACTTC	CSFRSSSYEQYF
-	TRBV29-1	TRBJ2-3	-	TGCAGCGTTGGATTATCGGTCAACACAGATACGCAGTATTTT	CSVGLSVNTDTQYF
-	TRBV19	TRBJ2-1	TRBD2	TGTGCCAGTAGTGTCAGCGGGAGGGCCGGGTGGAATGAGCAGTTCTTC	CASSVSGRAGWNEQFF
-	TRBV6-5	TRBJ1-5	TRBD1	TGTGCCAGCAGGCAAGGACAGGTGCAGGGTCAGCCCCAGCATTTT	CASRQGQVQGQPQHF
-	TRBV30	TRBJ1-5	TRBD1	TGTGCCTGGAATATGTGGGACAGAAATCAGCCCCAGCATTTT	CAWNMWDRNQPQHF
-	TRBV30	TRBJ2-1	TRBD1	TGTGCCTGGAGTGTCCAACAGGGGGAAGAGCAGTTCTTC	CAWSVQQGEEQFF
once	TRBV3-1/TRBV3-2	TRBJ2-2	TRBD1	TGTGCCAGCAGCTCCCCCGGACAGGGGTCCGGGGAGCTGTTTTTT	CASSSPGQGSGELFF